Listed below are T cell receptor beta chains from one sample, sequenced in a study of T cells in Graves' hyperthyroidism and ophthalmopathy. TCRdb re-called the multiplex PCR reads with MiXCR, one entry per CDR3 protein. The sample includes fewer than 500,000 distinct CDR3 sequences, approximately 15% of them seen just once. The specimen was blood. Receptors originate from a man younger than 35 with Graves' ophthalmopathy. The CDR3 runs from the conserved cysteine through the conserved F or W. The order of the fields is clone size, J gene, V gene, D gene, CDR3 DNA, CDR3 protein. The D gene is left open where the match is weak. Only part of the rows carry a size: once, few, many, or a class if the clone is expanded.

>many|TRBJ2-1|TRBV7-2|NA
TGTGCCAGCAGCTTAGGTCTCCGAAGCTCCTACAATGAGCAGTTCTTC
CASSLGLRSSYNEQFF
>few|TRBJ2-7|TRBV27|TRBD2
TGTGCCAGCAGTCCTTTAAGAGTAGCGGGGTCCTACGAGCAGTACTTC
CASSPLRVAGSYEQYF
>many|TRBJ2-5|TRBV4-1|TRBD2
TGCGCCAGCAGCCGTAGGGAGGGCCCGGAGACCCAGTACTTC
CASSRREGPETQYF
>many|TRBJ2-7|TRBV6-5|TRBD2
TGTGCCAGCAGTTACCTTCCGACTAGCGGGAGGCCCGAGCAGTACTTC
CASSYLPTSGRPEQYF
>many|TRBJ1-1|TRBV6-1|NA
TGTGCCAGCAGTGACTTTGGGAACACTGAAGCTTTCTTT
CASSDFGNTEAFF
>NA|TRBJ2-7|TRBV9|TRBD2
TGTGCCAGCAGCGTAGGCTCGGGGGGGCAGCACGAGCAGTACTTC
CASSVGSGGQHEQYF
>NA|TRBJ1-2|TRBV19|NA
TGTGCCACCCGGCCGCGGAGGTCCCATGGCTACACCTTC
CATRPRRSHGYTF
>many|TRBJ1-5|TRBV19|NA
TGTGCCAGTAGTTCCGGCAACCATCAGCCCCAGCATTTT
CASSSGNHQPQHF
>many|TRBJ2-5|TRBV19|NA
TGTGCCAGTAGTATGGGGGGCGCGGGTGGGTACCAAGAGACCCAGTACTTC
CASSMGGAGGYQETQYF
>many|TRBJ2-1|TRBV19|TRBD2
TGTGCCAGTAGTAGACTAGCGGAACCCTACAATGAGCAGTTCTTC
CASSRLAEPYNEQFF
>many|TRBJ2-1|TRBV6-5|NA
TGTGCCAGCGGTTACAATGAGCAGTTCTTC
CASGYNEQFF
>few|TRBJ2-6|TRBV19|NA
TGTGCCAGTAGTATAGTACCCCCCTCTGGGGCCAACGTCCTGACTTTC
CASSIVPPSGANVLTF
>many|TRBJ2-2|TRBV19|TRBD2
TGTGCCAGTAGTACTTTAGCGGGAGTAGCGGCCGGGGAGCTGTTTTTT
CASSTLAGVAAGELFF
>many|TRBJ1-2|TRBV7-3|NA
TGTGCCAGCAGCTTTAGTTCCCAGGGTAACTATGGCTACACCTTC
CASSFSSQGNYGYTF
>NA|TRBJ2-1|TRBV7-2|TRBD1
TGTGCCAGCAGCTCGACAGGGCAAAATGAGCAGTTCTTC
CASSSTGQNEQFF
>many|TRBJ1-5|TRBV30|NA
TGTGCCTGGAGTGTAACGGGGAATCAGCCCCAGCATTTT
CAWSVTGNQPQHF
>many|TRBJ2-1|TRBV6-1|NA
TGTGCCTCCGGTTTTGAGCAGTTCTTC
CASGFEQFF
>many|TRBJ2-6|TRBV3-1|NA
TGTGCCAGCAGCCAAGTTAGTCTGCTCGGGGCCAACGTCCTGACTTTC
CASSQVSLLGANVLTF
>few|TRBJ2-1|TRBV10-2|TRBD2
TGCGCCAGCACTGAACGACTAGCGGGGGGGTACAATGAGCAGTTCTTC
CASTERLAGGYNEQFF
>many|TRBJ2-4|TRBV11-2|NA
TGTGCCAGCAGCTCGACTTGGGTGAACATTCAGTACTTC
CASSSTWVNIQYF
>many|TRBJ2-1|TRBV20-1|TRBD2
TGCAGTGCTAAGGCCCCGGGACTAGCGGGGGGGCGGAATGAGCAGTTCTTC
CSAKAPGLAGGRNEQFF
>many|TRBJ2-3|TRBV2|NA
TGTGCCAGCAGTGAAAGGACTAGCACAGATACGCAGTATTTT
CASSERTSTDTQYF
>many|TRBJ2-3|TRBV16|TRBD2
TGTGCCAGCAGTCGAACCCGGGGGGGCCGGACAGATACGCAGTATTTT
CASSRTRGGRTDTQYF
>many|TRBJ1-1|TRBV12-5|NA
TGTGCTAGTGGACTCCTCCGGGAAAACACTGAAGCTTTCTTT
CASGLLRENTEAFF
>few|TRBJ2-2|TRBV24-1|NA
TGTGCCACCGAGGGTGTCGGGGAGCTGTTTTTT
CATEGVGELFF
>few|TRBJ1-6|TRBV14|NA
TGTGCCAGCAGAGAGTTCAGGGGAGGTAATTCACCCCTCCACTTT
CASREFRGGNSPLHF
>many|TRBJ2-3|TRBV11-2|NA
TGTGCCAGCAGCTATAGAGTAGTAGCGGACACAGATACGCAGTATTTT
CASSYRVVADTDTQYF
>few|TRBJ2-7|TRBV7-2|TRBD2
TGTGCCAGCAGCACCCGGACTAGCGGGAACGAGCAGTACTTC
CASSTRTSGNEQYF
>NA|TRBJ2-2|TRBV7-7|TRBD1
TGTGCTAGCAGCTTCAGGCCGGGACAGCTTAACACCGGGGAGCTGTTTTTT
CASSFRPGQLNTGELFF
>NA|TRBJ2-2|TRBV7-9|NA
TGTGCCCTCCGGGGCCTAACCGGGGAGCTGTTTTTT
CALRGLTGELFF
>many|TRBJ2-7|TRBV3-1|NA
TGTGCCAGCAGCCCGGCGCGACTCGTATCCCACGAGCAGTACTTC
CASSPARLVSHEQYF